This TCR beta chain was sequenced in a study of blood T cell repertoires in COVID-19. Germline assignment: CDR1 MNHEY and CDR2 SVGEGT. V lost 6 bases, J lost 9 bases, and 14 bases stayed unmatched. The CDR3 is 16 residues long. Seattle researchers signed up patients amid active infection and tracked them longitudinally. Clones were sequenced by immunoSEQ multiplex PCR, and TCRdb holds only the in-frame ones, with some missing. The table includes about 95,000 clones, 75% to 85% detected once. Specimen: peripheral blood. This clonotype was sampled from a man aged 80 or over with COVID-19, enrolled during active disease. The J gene is TRBJ2-1, the V gene TRBV6-2 or TRBV6-3, with 10 bases lining up with TRBD2. CDR3 DNA: TGTGCCAGCAGCCGCGCGGGTAGCGGGGGGTCCAGTGAGCAGTTCTTC. Translating it yields CASSRAGSGGSSEQFF.